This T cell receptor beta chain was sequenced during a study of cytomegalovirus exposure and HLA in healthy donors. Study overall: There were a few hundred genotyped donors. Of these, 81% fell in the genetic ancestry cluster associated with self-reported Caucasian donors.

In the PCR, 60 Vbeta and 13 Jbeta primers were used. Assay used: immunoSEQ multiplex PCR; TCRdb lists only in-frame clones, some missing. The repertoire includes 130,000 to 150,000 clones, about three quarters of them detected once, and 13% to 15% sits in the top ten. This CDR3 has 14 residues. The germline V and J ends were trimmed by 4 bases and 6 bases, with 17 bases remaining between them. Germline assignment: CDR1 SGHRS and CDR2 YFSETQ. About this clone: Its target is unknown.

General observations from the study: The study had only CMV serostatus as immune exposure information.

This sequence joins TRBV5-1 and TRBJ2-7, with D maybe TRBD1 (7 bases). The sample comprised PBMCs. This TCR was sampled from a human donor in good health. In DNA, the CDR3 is TGCGCCAGCAGCCCCGGGACCCAGGGGGGCGAGCAGTACTTC. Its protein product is CASSPGTQGGEQYF.